This TCR beta chain was sequenced in a study of T cells after yellow fever vaccination. General observations from the study: Most clones from primary vaccination resurfaced after the booster (nearly 97% CD4, around 90% CD8).

A universal primer site and UMIs were added as TCR cDNA was made by 5'RACE template switching. TCRdb re-called the 5' RACE reads with MiXCR, one entry per CDR3 protein. This table holds about 340,000 distinct CDR3 sequences, around 3.9% found once. Regarding this clonotype: The antigen remains undetermined.

Germline CDR1 reads SGHTA; CDR2 reads FQGNSA. The CDR3 runs to 15 residues. J lost 4 bases, V lost 2 bases, and 3 bases had no gene match. This chain joins TRBV7-2 and TRBJ1-5, with TRBD1 identical over 9 bases. The specimen was PBMCs, collected 5 days after the yellow fever booster vaccination. The receptor's source is a young man who received the YFV17D yellow fever vaccine. In nucleotides, the CDR3 is TGTGCCAGCAGCTTACAACAGGGGGCTAATCAGCCCCAGCATTTT. Encoded protein: CASSLQQGANQPQHF.